The 10 T cell receptor beta chains in this list originate from one sample, sequenced in a study of CD8 T cells in ankylosing spondylitis. Study-wide points: Among TCR beta sequences, a motif of about 8 highly homologous variants appeared characteristic of ankylosing spondylitis blood.

The antigens of these receptors remain unknown. Each CDR3 protein is one row after TCRdb ran MiXCR on the 5' RACE reads. The data show under 950,000 distinct CDR3 sequences, around a fifth seen once. Source material: blood, either unsorted or a sorted T cell fraction (not recorded which). All receptors derive from a male donor with ankylosing spondylitis.

This chain uses TRBV5-1 with TRBJ2-2; the D gene is possibly TRBD1 (6 bases). The CDR3 sequence is 18 residues long. Germline CDR1 SGHRS, CDR2 YFSETQ. V was shortened by 4 bases and J by 1 base, with 20 bases between the two germline ends. The CDR3 is CASSPRGNAGWNTGELFF. Written as DNA, the CDR3 is TGCGCCAGCAGCCCAAGGGGGAACGCCGGTTGGAACACCGGGGAGCTGTTTTTT. The variable domain in full, with the rest retrieved from reference TRBV5-1 and TRBJ2-2, is KAGVTQTPRYLIKTRGQQVTLSCSPISGHRSVSWYQQTPGQGLQFLFEYFSETQRNKGNFPGRFSGRQFSNSRSEMNVSTLELGDSALYLCASSPRGNAGWNTGELFFGEGSRLTVL.

This chain joins TRBV29-1 and TRBJ1-2, with D perhaps matching TRBD1 (5 bases). CDR1 and CDR2 from the germline V gene are SQVTM and ANQGSEA. The CDR3 totals 11 residues. V lost 4 bases, J lost 3 bases, and 6 bases lay in between. The CDR3 loop reads CSVAQDYGYTF. The CDR3 bases are TGCAGCGTTGCACAGGACTATGGCTACACCTTC.

This clonotype was recorded many times. The rearrangement uses TRBV27 and TRBJ2-2, with 9 bases matching TRBD2. V lost 2 bases and J lost 6; bases outside the gene matches: 13. The germline CDR1 and CDR2 sequences are MNHEY and SMNVEV (reference sequence). This CDR3 is 18 amino acids long. CDR3 bases: TGTGCCAGCAGTTTAGGGGTCGGGCTAGCGGGACTTGCCGGGGAGCTGTTTTTT. It codes for CASSLGVGLAGLAGELFF.

This sequence joins TRBV2 and TRBJ2-3, with D uncertain. CDR1 is SNHLY, CDR2 FYNNEI, per germline. V was clipped by 3 bases and J by 2 bases, with 6 bases between them. The CDR3 contains 13 residues. The CDR3 DNA is TGTGCCAGCAGTGAGCCAATCACAGATACGCAGTATTTT. Its translation: CASSEPITDTQYF.

The V gene is TRBV6-5, the J gene TRBJ1-1, with 9 bases lining up with TRBD1. Trimming took 2 bases from V and 3 from J; bases not matched to a gene: 1. Germline V gives CDR1 MNHEY, CDR2 SVGAGI. The CDR3 consists of 14 residues. For the CDR3, the DNA is TGTGCCAGCAGTTACCGGACAGGGGACACTGAAGCTTTCTTT. As protein: CASSYRTGDTEAFF.

V usage is TRBV24-1 and J usage is TRBJ2-2; 10 bases map to TRBD1. The CDR3 consists of 16 residues. Germline V gives CDR1 KGHDR, CDR2 SFDVKD. Trimming at V came to 4 bases and at J to 6 bases, leaving 7 bases not matched to a gene. The CDR3 region has the DNA TGTGCCACCAGTGAGGCCGGGACAGGGGATCCCGGGGAGCTGTTTTTT. Its translation is CATSEAGTGDPGELFF.

The chain recombines TRBV4-1 with TRBJ1-1, with a possible D match to TRBD1 (6 bases). The CDR3 runs 17 residues. V shed 1 base and J shed 1 base, with 16 bases lying between them. Germline V lookup: CDR1 MGHRA, CDR2 YSYEKL. CDR3 protein: CASSQAYLGGANTEAFF. The CDR3 nucleotides read TGCGCCAGCAGCCAAGCCTACCTCGGGGGCGCGAACACTGAAGCTTTCTTT.

V gene TRBV20-1 combines with J gene TRBJ1-5, with TRBD1 identical over 7 bases. J gave up 8 bases and V 6 bases, and 19 bases lay outside the gene matches. Germline lookup yields CDR1 DFQATT and CDR2 SNEGSKA (reference sequence). The CDR3 has 16 residues. CDR3 in DNA: TGCAGTGCCCGATACAGGGGAGCCCCCTCGGTGGAGCCCCAGCATTTT. This translates into CSARYRGAPSVEPQHF.

This clonotype was found a few times. V and J are TRBV24-1 and TRBJ1-5; D gene unclear. CDR3 size: 13 residues. Germline CDR1 and CDR2: KGHDR and SFDVKD. Trimming shortened V by 4 bases and J by 9 bases, and 12 bases separated the two germline ends. CDR3 nucleotides: TGTGCCACCAGTGACCTCGCCCGGGGGCCCCAGCATTTT. Translating it yields CATSDLARGPQHF.

CDR3 in amino acids: CASSQGSAGEQYF. The CDR3 DNA reads as TGCGCCAGCAGCCAAGGTTCCGCCGGTGAGCAGTACTTC. This chain uses TRBV4-1 with TRBJ2-7, with D unresolved. Germline V gene sequence: CDR1 MGHRA, CDR2 YSYEKL. The CDR3 runs 13 residues. The ends were cut back, 1 base at V and 7 bases at J, with 11 bases in the middle.